Each of the 2 T cell receptor beta chains below was sequenced from the same sample in a study of human T cells and chemical hapten exposure. TCRdb analysed the RACE reads with MiXCR anew, one entry per CDR3 protein. The data show approximately 88,000 distinct CDR3 sequences, 13% seen once. Sample time point: patch test 3, about 24 weeks after DPC sensitization. Treatment meaning: therapeutic diphenylcyclopropenone sensitization with weekly scalp DPC. This specimen was whole blood, taken in connection with sensitization to the hapten diphenylcyclopropenone (DPC). Receptor source: a woman aged 45-65 years with alopecia areata. Some clones in this sample may be carry-over from other donors' samples.

This clonotype was found many times. The rearrangement links TRBV12-3 or TRBV12-4 to TRBJ1-2, with TRBD1 matching over 7 bases. The trim removed 5 bases at V and 0 bases at J, leaving 3 bases unmatched. CDR3 length equals 14 residues. CDR3 nucleotides: TGTGCCAGCAGTCGGGACAGTCCTAACTATGGCTACACCTTC. It yields the protein CASSRDSPNYGYTF.

This clonotype has a count of ten or more. V is TRBV9 and J is TRBJ2-1; 10 positions match TRBD2. V shed 3 bases and J 0 bases; nucleotides not matched to a gene: 12. The CDR3 length is 19 residues. Germline V gene lookup returns CDR1 SGDLS and CDR2 YYNGEE. CDR3 in amino acids: CASSGSLAGALGSYNEQFF. The CDR3 bases are TGTGCCAGCAGCGGTAGTCTAGCGGGAGCCCTCGGCTCCTACAATGAGCAGTTCTTC.